These 14 T cell receptor beta chains share one sample of origin, sequenced in a study of chemoradiotherapy in HPV16-positive cancers. Here immunoSEQ multiplex PCR was the method, and the copy in TCRdb shows in-frame clones only, minus some. The repertoire has 30,000 to 35,000 clones, 80% to 90% of them found once; the top ten carry approximately 2.8%. Sequences were derived from blood, sampled from a patient who underwent chemoradiotherapy. Every receptor here comes from a human donor with HPV-associated anogenital cancer.

V is TRBV7-3 and J is TRBJ1-5; the D gene is possibly TRBD1 (6 bases). Germline lookup yields CDR1 SGHTA and CDR2 FQGTGA. This CDR3 is built from 13 residues. The germline V and J ends were trimmed by 5 bases and 5 bases, with 10 bases remaining between them. Written as DNA, the CDR3 is TGTGCCAGCAGCCTCTACAGGGATCAGCCCCAGCATTTT. Translation: CASSLYRDQPQHF.

The chain combines TRBV5-6 with TRBJ1-3, with D unclear. CDR3 length equals 14 residues. Looked up from germline, CDR1 is SGHDT and CDR2 is YYEEEE. Trimming removed 0 bases at V and 2 bases at J, with 6 bases between. CDR3 nucleotide sequence: TGTGCCAGCAGCTTGGAGATGCCTGGAAACACCATATATTTT. Protein sequence: CASSLEMPGNTIYF.

V is TRBV2 and J is TRBJ2-7; no definite D call. Trimming left V 4 bases short and J 7 bases short, with 8 bases between. CDR1 is SNHLY, CDR2 FYNNEI, per germline. This CDR3 comprises 11 residues. CDR3 protein: CASSARWEQYF. The CDR3 DNA sequence: TGTGCCAGCAGTGCGAGATGGGAGCAGTACTTC.

CDR3 sequence (DNA): TGTGCCATCAGTGACGGGGGAGGGCCTGGTGAGCAGTTCTTC. Amino acids: CAISDGGGPGEQFF. The rearrangement uses TRBV10-3 and TRBJ2-1; 7 nucleotides match TRBD2. Germline CDR1 is ENHRY and CDR2 is SYGVKD. Trimming removed 3 bases from V and 9 bases from J; junction bases left unmatched: 8. The CDR3 runs 14 residues.

The rearrangement links TRBV25-1 to TRBJ2-7, with D possibly being TRBD2 (5 bases). Trimming stripped 10 bases from V and 3 bases from J, with 10 bases between. The CDR3 sequence is 11 residues long. From germline, CDR1 is MGHDK and CDR2 SYGVNS. The CDR3: CATESGYEQYF. The CDR3 DNA reads as TGTGCCACAGAGAGCGGCTACGAGCAGTACTTC.

V is TRBV13 and J is TRBJ1-4, with 9 bases aligning to TRBD1. Germline V gene sequence: CDR1 PRHDT, CDR2 FYEKMQ (reference sequence). The CDR3 loop spans 14 amino acids. V was pared by 7 bases and J by 8 bases, with 8 bases of the junction left unmatched. CDR3 region: CASKQQGAGEKLFF. The CDR3 DNA follows: TGTGCCAGCAAACAACAGGGGGCTGGAGAAAAACTGTTTTTT.

The chain has TRBV7-2 and TRBJ1-3, with unresolved D. Trimming removed 5 bases at V and 4 bases at J, with 15 bases between. The germline gives CDR1 SGHTA, CDR2 FQGNSA. The length of the CDR3 is 15 residues. The CDR3 spells CASSPPRGTGNTIYF. DNA for the CDR3: TGTGCCAGCAGCCCGCCGCGGGGAACCGGAAACACCATATATTTT.

The chain uses TRBV30 and TRBJ2-1; 9 positions match TRBD1. The CDR3 sequence is 18 residues long. The trim removed 3 bases at V and 2 bases at J, leaving 14 bases unmatched. Germline V gene lookup returns CDR1 GTSNPN and CDR2 SVGIG (reference sequence). Written as DNA, the CDR3 is TGTGCCTGGAGGCCGGGACAGGGACCTATTTCGGCCTACAATGAGCAGTTCTTC. Encoded protein: CAWRPGQGPISAYNEQFF.

The chain joins TRBV5-4 to TRBJ1-2; no firm D call. The length of the CDR3 is 13 residues. Germline lookup yields CDR1 SGHNT and CDR2 YYREEE (reference sequence). Trimming pared 3 bases from V and 4 bases from J, leaving 10 bases between. The CDR3 region is CASSSGHSYGYTF. CDR3 bases: TGTGCCAGCAGCTCTGGCCATTCCTATGGCTACACCTTC. Together with reference TRBV5-4 and TRBJ1-2, the CDR3 gives the full variable domain: ETGVTQSPTHLIKTRGQQVTLRCSSQSGHNTVSWYQQALGQGPQFIFQYYREEENGRGNFPPRFSGLQFPNYSSELNVNALELDDSALYLCASSSGHSYGYTFGSGTRLTVV.

This chain connects TRBV5-6 to TRBJ1-2; D gene unclear. The germline V gene encodes CDR1 SGHDT and CDR2 YYEEEE. Deletions cut 2 bases from V and 6 bases from J, with 14 bases between. The CDR3 consists of 14 residues. CDR3 nucleotide sequence: TGTGCCAGCAGCTTAGAGGGAATTAGGCATGGCTACACCTTC. Amino acid sequence: CASSLEGIRHGYTF.

The genes are TRBV4-1 and TRBJ2-7; D might be TRBD1 (5 bases). The ends were cut back, 3 bases at V and 3 bases at J, with 9 bases in the middle. CDR1 is MGHRA and CDR2 is YSYEKL in the germline V gene. The CDR3 is 13 amino acids. CDR3 amino acids: CASSQAQGYEQYF. CDR3 nucleotides: TGCGCCAGCAGCCAGGCTCAGGGCTACGAGCAGTACTTC.

This chain joins TRBV9 and TRBJ2-7, with 8 bases that match TRBD1. CDR1 is SGDLS, CDR2 YYNGEE, per germline. The CDR3 is 14 residues long. The ends lost 3 bases at V and 6 bases at J; junction bases unmatched: 8. The DNA of the CDR3 is TGTGCCAGCAGCGAAACCCAGGGGGCGAGCGAGCAGTACTTC. Its translation: CASSETQGASEQYF.

The chain employs TRBV7-6 and TRBJ2-2, with 8 nucleotides matching TRBD1. Germline V gene sequence: CDR1 SGHVS, CDR2 FNYEAQ. The CDR3 contains 16 residues. The J segment lost 7 bases and the V segment lost 2 bases, leaving 9 bases of the junction unmatched. CDR3 nucleotide sequence: TGTGCCAGCAGCTTATTCCCAGGGGGCATAATCGGGGAGCTGTTTTTT. Encoded protein: CASSLFPGGIIGELFF.

The chain links TRBV7-2 to TRBJ2-1, with 9 bases matching TRBD2. This CDR3 spans 16 amino acids. V shed 5 bases and J 1 base; nucleotides not matched to a gene: 6. Germline-derived CDR1 and CDR2 are SGHTA and FQGNSA. CDR3 sequence (DNA): TGTGCCAGCAGCCTTACTAGCGGGCAGTCCTACAATGAGCAGTTCTTC. This sequence encodes CASSLTSGQSYNEQFF. Using reference TRBV7-2 and TRBJ2-1 for the parts outside the CDR3, the full variable domain is GAGVSQSPSNKVTEKGKDVELRCDPISGHTALYWYRQSLGQGLEFLIYFQGNSAPDKSGLPSDRFSAERTGGSVSTLTIQRTQQEDSAVYLCASSLTSGQSYNEQFFGPGTRLTVL.